A single sample gave rise to the 5 T cell receptor beta chains below, sequenced in a study of Ad26.COV2.S vaccination and SARS-CoV-2 variants. Sequenced by immunoSEQ multiplex PCR; TCRdb stores in-frame clones only, minus some. Of around 300,000 clones listed, roughly 88% are singletons. Treatment given: roughly 20 received Ad26.COV2.S at low or high dose, single or two shots; 5 received placebo; per-sample allocation not given. At day 63 after the first vaccine or placebo injection, samples were drawn. Sequences were derived from peripheral blood, sampled in a trial of Ad26.COV2.S vaccine versus placebo. These receptors originate from a person between 18 and 65 years old who received the Ad26.COV2.S COVID-19 vaccine or a placebo.

This clone was seen just once. This chain uses TRBV19 with TRBJ1-2, with D possibly matching TRBD1 (5 bases). This CDR3 is built from 15 residues. CDR1 and CDR2 from the germline V gene are LNHDA and SQIVND (reference sequence). V shed 5 bases and J shed 8 bases, with 21 bases lying between them. CDR3 coding DNA: TGTGCCAGTAGTTCCACCCAGCAGGGCGTGAGGGGCTACACCTTC. This codes for CASSSTQQGVRGYTF.

This clone was observed a handful of times. J is TRBJ2-2 and V is TRBV6-2 or TRBV6-3; D might be TRBD2 (6 bases). The V gene's germline CDR1 is MNHEY and CDR2 SVGEGT. CDR3 length: 15 amino acids. Trimming shortened V by 2 bases and J by 6 bases, and 13 bases separated the two germline ends. The CDR3 protein is CASSYLPSGSGELFF. The CDR3 DNA follows: TGTGCCAGCAGTTACCTGCCCAGCGGGTCCGGGGAGCTGTTTTTT.

This clone was seen just once. The chain carries TRBV10-3 and TRBJ2-1; 10 nucleotides align to TRBD2. This CDR3 is built from 15 residues. The ends lost 3 bases at V and 10 bases at J; junction bases unmatched: 9. CDR1 is ENHRY and CDR2 is SYGVKD in the germline V gene. The CDR3 DNA is TGTGCCATCAGTGATTCTAGCGGGAGAAGCGGGGAGCAGTTCTTC. It encodes CAISDSSGRSGEQFF.

V gene TRBV19 combines with J gene TRBJ1-4; 8 bases fit TRBD1. Unmatched junction bases numbered 13, after V lost 4 bases and J lost 6 bases. Germline V gene data show CDR1 as LNHDA and CDR2 as SQIVND (reference sequence). This CDR3 has 17 residues. The CDR3 bases are TGTGCCAGTAGTACGGAAGACAGGGGCCCCACTTATGAAAAACTGTTTTTT. The encoded protein is CASSTEDRGPTYEKLFF.

The V call is TRBV4-1, the J call TRBJ1-3; D gene ambiguous. The germline V and J ends were trimmed by 1 base and 2 bases, with 6 bases remaining between them. The CDR3 has 14 residues. Germline values: CDR1 MGHRA, CDR2 YSYEKL. In DNA, the CDR3 is TGCGCCAGCAGCCAAGGCAACCCTGGAAACACCATATATTTT. It translates to CASSQGNPGNTIYF.